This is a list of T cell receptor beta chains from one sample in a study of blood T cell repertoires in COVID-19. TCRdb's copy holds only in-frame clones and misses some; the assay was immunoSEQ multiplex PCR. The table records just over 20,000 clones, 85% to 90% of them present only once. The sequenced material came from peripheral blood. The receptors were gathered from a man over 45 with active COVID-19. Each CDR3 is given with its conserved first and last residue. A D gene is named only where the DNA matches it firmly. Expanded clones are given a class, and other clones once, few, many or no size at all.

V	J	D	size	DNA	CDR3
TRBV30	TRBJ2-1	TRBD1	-	TGTGCCTGGAGTGTAGAATACGGACAGGGGGCCAATGAGCAGTTCTTC	CAWSVEYGQGANEQFF
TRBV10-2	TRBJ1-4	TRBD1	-	TGCGCCAGCAGGCTTGGGGGGACAGGGGGAGAAAAACTGTTTTTT	CASRLGGTGGEKLFF
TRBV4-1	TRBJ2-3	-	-	TGCGCCAGCAGCCTGTACGGGGTAGATACGCAGTATTTT	CASSLYGVDTQYF
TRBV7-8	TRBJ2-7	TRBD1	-	TGTGCCAGTGGGGACAGGGGGTTTTACGAGCAGTACTTC	CASGDRGFYEQYF
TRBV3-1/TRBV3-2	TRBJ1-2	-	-	TGTGCCAGCAGCCCTCGGCAGGGGTTTAACTATGGCTACACCTTC	CASSPRQGFNYGYTF
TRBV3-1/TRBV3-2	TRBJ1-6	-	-	TGTGCCAGCAGCCAGTCGCTCGGGGGAGCACCCCTCCACTTT	CASSQSLGGAPLHF
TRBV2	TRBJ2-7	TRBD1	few	TGTGCCAGCAGTGACCTGGTGACAGGGAACGAGCAGTACTTC	CASSDLVTGNEQYF
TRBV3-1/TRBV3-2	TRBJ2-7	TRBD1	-	TGTGCCAGCAGCCAAGCCACTCGGACAGGAAAAACCTACGAGCAGTACTTC	CASSQATRTGKTYEQYF
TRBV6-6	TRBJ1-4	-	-	TGTGCCAGCAGCCTCGGCCAGGGTTGGGAAAAACTGTTTTTT	CASSLGQGWEKLFF
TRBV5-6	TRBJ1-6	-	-	TGTGCCAGCAGCTCCCCCCTCAGGGATAATTCACCCCTCCACTTT	CASSSPLRDNSPLHF
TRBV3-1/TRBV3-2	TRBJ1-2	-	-	TGTGCCAGCAGCCAGTTCATAGGAGGCTATGGCTACACCTTC	CASSQFIGGYGYTF
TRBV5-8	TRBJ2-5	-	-	TGTGCCAGCAGCCGGGGGGCAACCCAAGAGACCCAGTACTTC	CASSRGATQETQYF
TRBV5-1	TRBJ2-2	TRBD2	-	TGCGCCACCGCGGAACTAGCGGGGGGACTCGGCCGGGAGCTGTTTTTT	CATAELAGGLGRELFF
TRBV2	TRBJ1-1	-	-	TGTGCCAGCAGTGAATGGCCAGGGGTTGACACTGAAGCTTTCTTT	CASSEWPGVDTEAFF
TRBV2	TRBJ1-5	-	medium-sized	TGTGCCAGCCACTCCCGGGGCAATCAGCCCCAGCATTTT	CASHSRGNQPQHF
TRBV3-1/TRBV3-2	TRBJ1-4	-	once	TGTGCCAGCAGCCAGGTCGGGGGACGAGAAAAACTGTTTTTT	CASSQVGGREKLFF
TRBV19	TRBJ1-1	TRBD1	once	TGTGCCAGTAGATCACCCAGGGGGGAGAACACTGAAGCTTTCTTT	CASRSPRGENTEAFF
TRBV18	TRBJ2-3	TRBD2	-	TGTGCCAGCTCACCGACTAGCGGGGGGAGAACAGATACGCAGTATTTT	CASSPTSGGRTDTQYF
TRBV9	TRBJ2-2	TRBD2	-	TGTGCCAGCAGCGTTTCCCCGGGACTAGCGGCCGGGGAGCTGTTTTTT	CASSVSPGLAAGELFF
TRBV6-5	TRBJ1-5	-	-	TGTGCCAGCAGTCTGACAGGTACTCAGCCCCAGCATTTT	CASSLTGTQPQHF
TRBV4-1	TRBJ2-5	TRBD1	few	TGCGCCAGCAGCCAACACCCGGGCAGGGGGCTTGATGAGACCCAGTACTTC	CASSQHPGRGLDETQYF
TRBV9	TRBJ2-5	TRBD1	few	TGTGCCAGCAGCGAAGGGACAGGACGAGAGACCCAGTACTTC	CASSEGTGRETQYF
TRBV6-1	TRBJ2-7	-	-	TGTGCCAGCAGTGAAGCTTTCAGGACTGACCTCTACGAGCAGTACTTC	CASSEAFRTDLYEQYF
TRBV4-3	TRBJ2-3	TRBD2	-	TGCGCCAGCAGCCAAGCGGGGGGAGATACGCAGTATTTT	CASSQAGGDTQYF
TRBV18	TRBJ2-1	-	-	TGTGCCAGCTCACCTAACACCAATGAGCAGTTCTTC	CASSPNTNEQFF
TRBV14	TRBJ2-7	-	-	TGTGCCAGCAGCCCATTCCAAGGGGACTACGAGCAGTACTTC	CASSPFQGDYEQYF
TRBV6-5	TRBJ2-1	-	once	TGTGCCAGCAGTTACTTACAGGGAAATGAGCAGTTCTTC	CASSYLQGNEQFF
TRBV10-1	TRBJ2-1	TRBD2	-	TGCGCCAGCAGTAAAAGCGGGGGGCATAATGAGCAGTTCTTC	CASSKSGGHNEQFF
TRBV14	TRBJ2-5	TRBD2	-	TGTGCCAGCAGCCAAGATGTTAGTAGCGGGGGTCGAGAGACCCAGTACTTC	CASSQDVSSGGRETQYF
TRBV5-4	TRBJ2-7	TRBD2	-	TGTGCCAGCAGCGGGGGGGGAGGGACTAGTCGAGCCGAGCAGTACTTC	CASSGGGGTSRAEQYF
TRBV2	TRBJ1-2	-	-	TGTGCCAGCGCAGATCATGGCTATGGCTACACCTTC	CASADHGYGYTF
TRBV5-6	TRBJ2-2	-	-	TGTGCCAGCAGCTTGTCCAGGGTGGTAGTTACCGGGGAGCTGTTTTTT	CASSLSRVVVTGELFF
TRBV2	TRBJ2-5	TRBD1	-	TGTGCCAGCGTCCCGGACAGGCAGTACCAAGAGACCCAGTACTTC	CASVPDRQYQETQYF